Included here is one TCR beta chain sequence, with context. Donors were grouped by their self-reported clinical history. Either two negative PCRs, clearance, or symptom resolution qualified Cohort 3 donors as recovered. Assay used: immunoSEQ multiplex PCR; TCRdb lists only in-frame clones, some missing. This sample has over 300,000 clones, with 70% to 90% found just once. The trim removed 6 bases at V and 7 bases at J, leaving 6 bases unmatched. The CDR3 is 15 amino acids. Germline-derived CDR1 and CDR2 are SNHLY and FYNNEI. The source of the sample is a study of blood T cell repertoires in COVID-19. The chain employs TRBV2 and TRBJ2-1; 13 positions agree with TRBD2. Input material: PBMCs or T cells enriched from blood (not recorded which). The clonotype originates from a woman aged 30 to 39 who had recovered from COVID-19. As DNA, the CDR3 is TGTGCCAGCAGGGACTGGACTAGCGGGGGTAATGAGCAGTTCTTC. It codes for CASRDWTSGGNEQFF.